This TCR beta chain comes out of a study of identifying expanded T cells in peripheral blood. Looked up from germline, CDR1 is SEHNR and CDR2 is FQNEAQ (reference sequence). The V and J ends lost 1 base and 7 bases respectively, with 16 bases between them. The CDR3 is made up of 15 amino acids. The method was immunoSEQ multiplex PCR; TCRdb's version includes in-frame clones alone and lacks a portion of them. The sample has some 65,000 clones, about 83% seen once. The sequence came from a person aged 18 to 75 in good health. The chain carries TRBV7-9 and TRBJ2-5; D may be TRBD1 or TRBD2 (5 bases each). The material sequenced was blood. In DNA form, the CDR3 reads TGTGCCAGCAGCTTAGACGAGGGGCCGGAGAGGACCCAGTACTTC. Its protein is CASSLDEGPERTQYF.